This note documents a single TCR beta chain sequence. This clonotype was detected a few times. No antigen is known for it. Per-nucleotide qualities are absent, and no much larger clonotype sits a single base away. Naive CD8 T cell libraries were made from roughly 21,000 to 960,000 sorted cells using 10%, 30% or 50% of purified RNA. Naive CD8 T cells, defined as CD8+CD4-CCR7+CD45RA+, were FACS-sorted into RLT Plus buffer on a BD FACSAria II. To test detection sensitivity, Jurkat RNA equivalent to over 8 TCR copies was spiked into samples of roughly 19,000-1,000,000 naive CD8 T cells. CD8 T cells were enriched using RosetteSep CD8+ T Cell Enrichment Cocktail and Ficoll-Paque, and the enriched cells then underwent ACK red cell lysis. This sample was included in a study of molecular identifiers for immune sequencing clone quantification (dated by TCRdb to 2017 to 2018). At the level of the whole study: In a replicate experiment, RNA from around 20,000 or 100,000 naive CD8 T cells was split into five aliquots, four of which were sequenced. The study was a methods study using CD8 T cells to benchmark molecular-identifier clustering-based TCR repertoire sequencing (MIDCIRS) and TCR RNA copy counting. Paper-wide results and their limitations: When barcode sub-clustering was not used, chimeric consensus sequences inflated TCR diversity, with chimeras reaching as high as 47%. Modeling indicated 2.5 to 3.5 TCR RNA copies recovered per cell, compared with around 10 by digital PCR, which implies a capture efficiency of approximately 30%. Highly expanded clone sizes could be underestimated if identical TCR molecules share a barcode. The naive libraries included spiked-in Jurkat TCR RNA (10 copies' worth), and this Jurkat TCR RNA is not part of the donor repertoire. Clones above 20 RNA copies held over 99% of molecules in CMV-specific effector cells but under 1% in naive cells. Even against a background of 750,000 to 1,000,000 naive CD8 T cells, spiked-in Jurkat TCR RNA amounting to a single cell's worth was reported to be detectable.

V is shortened by 6 bases, J by 3 bases, and the region joining them spans 14 bases. The CDR3 holds 14 amino acids from the cysteine to the phenylalanine. Kept here is only the CDR3 DNA, which spans 42 bases and is read in frame from base 1. Preparation of the library involved PCR. Data came from a NextSeq 500. Bulk TCR libraries were prepared as previously described, using TCR primers listed in Table S5. The Qiagen AllPrep DNA/RNA kit was used to purify total RNA. Before any analysis, reads coming from multiple sequencing runs of the same library were combined into one pool. Concerning the study's data processing: Only reads with exact TCR constant sequence were kept, trimmed to 150 nt, and grouped by their 12-nt molecular barcodes. Within each barcode group, reads were sub-clustered at a 15% Levenshtein threshold, and quality-weighted consensus sequences were built per RNA molecule. Non-functional sequences were excluded, and lower-count sequences lying one edit away from another sequence were also excluded. On the basis of fitting two negative binomial distributions, barcode sub-clusters with fewer than 20% of the maximum read count were discarded. TCRdb reprocessing: public reads trimmed at Q25 with fastp, clones called with MiXCR, in-frame beta chains kept. Here each entry gathers all rows of one CDR3 protein and keeps the most common genes and DNA. These V and J calls derive from TCRdb rather than the authors' analysis. The table for this sample lists approximately 680,000 distinct CDR3 sequences; 25% of them were counted only once. The top ten hold roughly 0.83% of the sample.

The V and J genes are TRBV12-3 or TRBV12-4 and TRBJ1-2; the D region possibly corresponds to TRBD1 (6 bases align). The sequence was obtained from a human donor in good health. Some libraries in this study had Jurkat cell RNA spiked in. Sequenced: naive CD8+ T cells from blood, with Jurkat cell RNA spiked in. The cell subset or site label, as the study defines it: FACS-sorted CD8+CD4-CCR7+CD45RA+ naive T cells. The bases read TGTGCCAGCAGGCCCACAGGGAAATACTATGGCTACACCTTC. Its protein product is CASRPTGKYYGYTF.